This TCR beta chain was retrieved from a study of CD8 T cells in Susac syndrome. cDNA came from roughly 0.47 to 1 ug RNA primed by random hexamers. Amplification of TCR beta CDR3 spanned 54 Vbeta and 13 Jbeta via immunoSEQ multiplex PCR. TCRdb recomputed calls from the immunoSEQ multiplex PCR reads with MiXCR, one row per CDR3 protein. The profile shows a few hundred thousand distinct CDR3 sequences, 95% of them singletons. The CD8+ and CD4+ T cells were negatively isolated, with the TEMRA cells enriched by FACS. CDR3 length equals 14 residues. Germline V gene data show CDR1 as SGDLS and CDR2 as YYNGEE. V was clipped by 0 bases and J by 4 bases, with 8 bases between them.

The TCR comes from a human donor with multiple sclerosis. Input material: CD4+ T cells from PBMCs. The chain is built from TRBV9 and TRBJ1-3, with TRBD1 as a possible D gene (6 bases). DNA of the CDR3: TGTGCCAGCAGCGTAGTAGGGACAGGAAACACCATATATTTT. This sequence encodes CASSVVGTGNTIYF.